The 16 T cell receptor beta chains below come from one sample, sequenced in a study of CD8 T cells in ankylosing spondylitis. TCRdb re-derived calls from the 5' RACE reads in MiXCR, one entry per CDR3 protein. The sample lists about 270,000 distinct CDR3 sequences; over 30% were seen once. Specimen: blood, either unsorted or a sorted T cell fraction (not recorded which). The receptor set was obtained from a male donor with ankylosing spondylitis or in good health (not recorded which).

The chain recombines TRBV20-1 with TRBJ2-3, with 12 nucleotides matching TRBD2. The CDR3 is 16 residues long. Germline loops: CDR1 DFQATT, CDR2 SNEGSKA (reference sequence). The junction had 10 bases not matched to a gene; V was cut back by 6 bases and J by 3 bases. The CDR3, as DNA: TGCAGTGCCGGCCTTAGGACTAGCGGGAATACAGATACGCAGTATTTT. Translating gives CSAGLRTSGNTDTQYF.

The CDR3 is CSALLGGTSTDTQYF. The CDR3 region has the DNA TGCAGCGCCTTACTCGGGGGGACTAGCACAGATACGCAGTATTTT. The rearrangement links TRBV29-1 to TRBJ2-3; 7 bases are a match to TRBD2. The CDR3 runs 15 residues. Trimming took 7 bases from V and 0 from J; bases not matched to a gene: 10. The germline V gene has CDR1 SQVTM and CDR2 ANQGSEA.

This clonotype showed up just a few times. The chain couples TRBV6-1 to TRBJ2-1, with no clear D. This CDR3 spans 14 amino acids. V was shortened by 7 bases and J by 10 bases, with 20 bases between the two germline ends. Germline lookup yields CDR1 MNHNS and CDR2 SASEGT. As DNA, the CDR3 is TGTGCCAGCACCGACTCCCGGACCCGTAGCGAGCAGTTCTTC. Translation gives CASTDSRTRSEQFF.

V is TRBV3-1 and J is TRBJ1-1; D is ambiguous. CDR1 and CDR2 (germline): LGHDT, YNNKEL (reference sequence). The CDR3 totals 12 residues. V lost 4 bases, J lost 1 base, and 4 bases lay in between. The CDR3 nucleotides read TGTGCCAGCAGCCGCCGGAACACTGAAGCTTTCTTT. Its translation is CASSRRNTEAFF.

This chain's CDR3 is CASSRQGEPLFF. The DNA for the CDR3 is TGTGCCAGCAGCAGACAGGGGGAGCCGCTGTTTTTT. The rearrangement links TRBV12-3 or TRBV12-4 to TRBJ2-2; TRBD1 matches 9 bases. Trimming cost V 6 bases and J 13 bases; bases outside gene matches: 6. CDR3 length: 12 amino acids.

The chain links TRBV7-8 to TRBJ2-5, with D perhaps matching TRBD2 (6 bases). The V and J ends lost 1 base and 5 bases respectively, with 20 bases between them. Germline V gene data show CDR1 as SGHVS and CDR2 as FQNEAQ. The CDR3 sequence is 17 residues long. As DNA, the CDR3 is TGTGCCAGCAGCTTAGGTGGTTGGAGTAGCGGTGGGGAGACCCAGTACTTC. Translated, it gives CASSLGGWSSGGETQYF.

This clonotype was detected only a few times. The gene calls are TRBV6-4 and TRBJ2-3, with TRBD2 matching over 11 bases. Germline lookup yields CDR1 MRHNA and CDR2 SNTAGT. The CDR3 totals 15 residues. With V trimmed by 4 bases and J by 2 bases, 2 bases remained unmatched. As DNA, the CDR3 is TGTGCCAGCAGTGTACTAGCGGGGGACACAGATACGCAGTATTTT. This gives the protein CASSVLAGDTDTQYF.

This clonotype has a count of ten or more. Here the CDR3 DNA reads TGCAGCGTTGACTGGGACCGTGGGGAGAACACTGAAGCTTTCTTT. As protein: CSVDWDRGENTEAFF. This sequence joins TRBV29-1 and TRBJ1-1; TRBD1 is a possible D gene (5 bases). V gave up 3 bases and J gave up 1 base, with 15 bases separating them. Per the germline V gene, CDR1 is SQVTM and CDR2 is ANQGSEA. The CDR3 extends over 15 amino acids.

The V call is TRBV6-5, the J call TRBJ1-4; a possible D gene is TRBD1 (6 bases). The germline V gene has CDR1 MNHEY and CDR2 SVGAGI. CDR3 size: 15 residues. Trimming stripped 2 bases from V and 5 bases from J, with 12 bases between. CDR3 nucleotides: TGTGCCAGCAGTTACCGGGGGGCGAAAAATGAAAAACTGTTTTTT. Translated: CASSYRGAKNEKLFF.

V usage is TRBV6-1 and J usage is TRBJ1-2; 7 nucleotides line up with TRBD1. In germline, CDR1 is MNHNS, CDR2 SASEGT. Trimming cost V 5 bases and J 5 bases; bases outside gene matches: 5. The CDR3 runs to 13 residues. The CDR3 DNA reads TGTGCCAGCAGTACCACCAGGGGGTATGGCTACACCTTC. It translates to CASSTTRGYGYTF.

The table lists this clonotype with many counts. CDR3 region: CSARYSGLRNNEQFF. CDR3 DNA: TGCAGTGCTAGATACTCGGGACTAAGAAACAATGAGCAGTTCTTC. The V call is TRBV20-1, the J call TRBJ2-1; TRBD2 matches at 7 bases. Germline-derived CDR1 and CDR2 are DFQATT and SNEGSKA (reference sequence). The V segment lost 2 bases and the J segment 5 bases; nucleotides outside the gene matches: 9. The CDR3 sequence is 15 residues long.

The chain joins TRBV6-5 to TRBJ2-5; TRBD2 matches at 11 bases. The CDR3 sequence is 14 residues long. CDR1 and CDR2 from the germline V gene are MNHEY and SVGAGI. The V and J ends lost 4 bases and 4 bases, in that order; junction bases with no gene match: 2. The CDR3 DNA is TGTGCCAGCAGTTTAGCGGGGGGGCCAGAGACCCAGTACTTC. As protein: CASSLAGGPETQYF.

This clonotype showed up just a few times. V usage is TRBV20-1 and J usage is TRBJ2-2; either TRBD1 or TRBD2 may supply D (5 bases each). Germline V gene sequence: CDR1 DFQATT, CDR2 SNEGSKA (reference sequence). The CDR3 length is 13 residues. Trimming removed 3 bases at V and 2 bases at J, with 7 bases between. CDR3 bases: TGCAGTGCTAGCGGGACCAACACCGGGGAGCTGTTTTTT. Residues: CSASGTNTGELFF.

This clonotype was picked up a small number of times. The genes are TRBV6-5 and TRBJ2-2; weak D call: TRBD2 (5 bases). Germline V CDR1 and CDR2: MNHEY, SVGAGI. Between the trimmed V and J ends, which lost 0 bases and 10 bases, there was a span of 15 bases. This CDR3 comprises 15 residues. CDR3 nucleotide sequence: TGTGCCAGCAGTTACTCTGTGTCTGAGGGAGCGGAGCTGTTTTTT. Protein: CASSYSVSEGAELFF.

There are a few counts of this clonotype. V usage is TRBV7-7 and J usage is TRBJ2-7, with D perhaps matching TRBD1 (6 bases). There are 13 residues in the CDR3. From germline, CDR1 is SSHAT and CDR2 FNYEAQ (reference sequence). V was cut by 5 bases and J by 3 bases, with 11 bases left in between. The CDR3 nucleotides are TGTGCCAGCAGCGCCGGGACAATCTACGAGCAGTACTTC. It yields the protein CASSAGTIYEQYF.

The genes are TRBV30 and TRBJ2-3; possibly TRBD2 for D (5 bases). V was cut by 4 bases and J by 6 bases, with 11 bases left in between. Germline CDR1 reads GTSNPN; CDR2 reads SVGIG (reference sequence). The CDR3 runs 12 residues. The CDR3 loop reads CAWTGMEDTQYF. The CDR3 DNA sequence: TGTGCCTGGACCGGGATGGAGGATACGCAGTATTTT. Together with reference TRBV30 and TRBJ2-3, the CDR3 gives the full variable domain: SQTIHQWPATLVQPVGSPLSLECTVEGTSNPNLYWYRQAAGRGLQLLFYSVGIGQISSEVPQNLSASRPQDRQFILSSKKLLLSDSGFYLCAWTGMEDTQYFGPGTRLTVL.